The clone carrying this T cell receptor beta chain has only a few counts. Its antigen is currently unknown. The entry originates in a study of human T cells and chemical hapten exposure. Study information: TCR yields per sample varied, mainly owing to small pooled library volume differences.

CDR1 is LNHDA, CDR2 SQIVND, per germline (reference sequence). Trimming took 0 bases from V and 5 from J, leaving 5 bases between them. This CDR3 is 12 amino acids long. The study, taken as a whole, reports: Among TCRs, those above 1 in 1000 frequency were unaffected by DPC sensitization.

Extraction of total RNA was performed on unfractionated whole blood. The library attached unique molecular identifiers to individual cDNA molecules. Original data processing: Sampled TCR counts reached a median of roughly 90,000 per sample, with values ranging from roughly 20,000 to 700,000. TCRdb itself ran the reads through MiXCR, one entry per CDR3 protein. TCRdb assigned the V and J calls; the authors' analysis was not used. The sample lists about 120,000 distinct CDR3 sequences, more than 8.5% occurring once. Sequencing used whole blood. V usage is TRBV19 and J usage is TRBJ2-7, with D unclear. This clonotype was sampled from a human donor in good health. Some clones in this sample may be carry-over from other donors' samples. The CDR3 is CASSIDPNEQYF. CDR3 sequence (DNA): TGTGCCAGTAGTATAGACCCCAACGAGCAGTACTTC.